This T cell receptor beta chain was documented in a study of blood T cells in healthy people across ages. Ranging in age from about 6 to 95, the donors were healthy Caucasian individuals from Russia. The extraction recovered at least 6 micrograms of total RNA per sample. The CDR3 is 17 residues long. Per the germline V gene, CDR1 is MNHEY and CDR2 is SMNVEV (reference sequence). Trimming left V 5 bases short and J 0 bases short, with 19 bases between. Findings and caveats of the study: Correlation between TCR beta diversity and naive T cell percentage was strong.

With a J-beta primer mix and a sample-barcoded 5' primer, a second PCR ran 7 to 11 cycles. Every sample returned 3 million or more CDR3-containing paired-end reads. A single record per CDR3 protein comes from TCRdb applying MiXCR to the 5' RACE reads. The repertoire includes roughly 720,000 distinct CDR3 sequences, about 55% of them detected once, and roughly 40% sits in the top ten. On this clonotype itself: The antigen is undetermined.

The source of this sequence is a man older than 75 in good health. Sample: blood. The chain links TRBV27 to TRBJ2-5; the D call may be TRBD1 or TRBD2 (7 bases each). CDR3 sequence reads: CASSPETGRAYQETQYF. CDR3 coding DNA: TGTGCCAGCAGTCCTGAGACAGGGAGGGCGTACCAAGAGACCCAGTACTTC.